The TCR beta chain under discussion was sequenced for a study of CD8+CD57+ T cells in acquired aplastic anemia. Whole-study context: Sorted cells (CD4+ and CD8+) yielded DNA amounts that averaged approximately 3.2 ug. The study obtained about 9.9 million reads on average for CD4+ cells from healthy donors.

A note on this clonotype: As yet, its antigen is unknown.

J lost 5 bases, V lost 7 bases, and 12 bases had no gene match. Germline V gene lookup returns CDR1 SGHTA and CDR2 FQGTGA. This CDR3 is 15 amino acids long. Study conclusions and caveats: Around 27 sequences, all CD8+ CDR3, were shared between patients and controls. Significance was not reached for CD8+ Simpson's diversity between patients and controls.

Profiling of TCR beta VDJ combinations and CDR3 sequences used genomic DNA as template. One entry per CDR3 protein results from TCRdb running MiXCR on the reads. Here the sample spans about 420,000 distinct CDR3 sequences, 55% to 75% being singletons. This chain joins TRBV7-3 and TRBJ2-7, with 9 positions matching TRBD1. The receptor comes from a human donor in good health, serving as a control. Material: sorted CD4+, CD8+, or CD8+CD57+ T cells (not recorded which) from PBMCs. DNA of the CDR3: TGTGCCAGCACCCTTTCCGGGACAGGGTACGACGAGCAGTACTTC. It specifies CASTLSGTGYDEQYF.